A selection of T cell receptor beta chains follows, all from one sample in a study of T-cell memory formation after mild COVID-19. One entry per CDR3 protein results from TCRdb running MiXCR on the 5' RACE reads. The table includes under 85,000 distinct CDR3 sequences, over 11% detected once. Input material: PBMCs or a T cell subset sorted from them (not recorded which). These TCRs come from an adult woman who had mild COVID-19 (a few samples of this study predate the infection). Cell type and time point are not known. The CDR3 runs from the conserved cysteine through the conserved F or W. D genes are given only for firm matches. Only some rows state a clone size, as once, few, many or a class for expanded clones.

CDR3 DNA: TGTGCCAGCTGGGGACTACCGACCCATGAGCAGTTCTTC
CDR3 protein: CASWGLPTHEQFF
V gene: TRBV6-2/TRBV6-3
D gene: TRBD2
J gene: TRBJ2-1
clone size: few

CDR3 DNA: TGCGCCAGCAGCCCGGCTCGGCGGGGGGGGTCAGAGAATGAGCAGTTCTTC
CDR3 protein: CASSPARRGGSENEQFF
V gene: TRBV5-1
D gene: TRBD2
J gene: TRBJ2-1
clone size: NA

CDR3 DNA: TGCGCCAGCAGTTTTACCGGGACAGGGGATTACGAGCAGTACTTC
CDR3 protein: CASSFTGTGDYEQYF
V gene: TRBV5-1
D gene: TRBD1
J gene: TRBJ2-7
clone size: few

CDR3 DNA: TGCGCCAGCAGCCCGGAAGGACGGATGGAAAAACTGTTTTTT
CDR3 protein: CASSPEGRMEKLFF
V gene: TRBV5-1
D gene: NA
J gene: TRBJ1-4
clone size: NA

CDR3 DNA: TGCGCCAGCAGCTTGTCAGGGGCCTACAATGAGCAGTTCTTC
CDR3 protein: CASSLSGAYNEQFF
V gene: TRBV5-1
D gene: NA
J gene: TRBJ2-1
clone size: NA

CDR3 DNA: TGTGCCAGCAGGGGAACGGACAGGGTGAACACTGAAGCTTTCTTT
CDR3 protein: CASRGTDRVNTEAFF
V gene: TRBV7-9
D gene: TRBD1
J gene: TRBJ1-1
clone size: NA

CDR3 DNA: TGTGCCAGCAGTGACACTCAGGGGTCAGGGGAGCTGTTTTTT
CDR3 protein: CASSDTQGSGELFF
V gene: TRBV6-6
D gene: NA
J gene: TRBJ2-2
clone size: few

CDR3 DNA: TGTGCCAGCAGCGTAACTAGCGGCACAGATACGCAGTATTTT
CDR3 protein: CASSVTSGTDTQYF
V gene: TRBV9
D gene: TRBD2
J gene: TRBJ2-3
clone size: NA

CDR3 DNA: TGTGCCAGCAGCCGCTCCTCCGGGACAAATGATGAGCAGTTCTTC
CDR3 protein: CASSRSSGTNDEQFF
V gene: TRBV3-1
D gene: NA
J gene: TRBJ2-1
clone size: NA

CDR3 DNA: TGTGCCAGCAGTACCCTCGACAGGCCAAAGGGGTACAATGAGCAGTTCTTC
CDR3 protein: CASSTLDRPKGYNEQFF
V gene: TRBV27
D gene: NA
J gene: TRBJ2-1
clone size: few

CDR3 DNA: TGTGCCACCAGTTCTAGCCGAGAGCAGTTCTTC
CDR3 protein: CATSSSREQFF
V gene: TRBV24-1
D gene: NA
J gene: TRBJ2-1
clone size: few

CDR3 DNA: TGTGCCAGCAGCACCCGGACAGGGTATTATGGCTACACCTTC
CDR3 protein: CASSTRTGYYGYTF
V gene: TRBV13
D gene: TRBD1
J gene: TRBJ1-2
clone size: few

CDR3 DNA: TGTGCCAGCAGCTTTTCCGACGGGGCCCCCTTGCAGTACTTC
CDR3 protein: CASSFSDGAPLQYF
V gene: TRBV7-2
D gene: NA
J gene: TRBJ2-7
clone size: few

CDR3 DNA: TGTGCCAGCAGCTTACGGCCTAGCGGGAGAGAGACCCAGTACTTC
CDR3 protein: CASSLRPSGRETQYF
V gene: TRBV7-9
D gene: TRBD2
J gene: TRBJ2-5
clone size: few

CDR3 DNA: TGTGCCAGCAGCCAGGGTTGGGCGGGAGGTCCGGATACGCAGTATTTT
CDR3 protein: CASSQGWAGGPDTQYF
V gene: TRBV7-8
D gene: TRBD2
J gene: TRBJ2-3
clone size: many

CDR3 DNA: TGTGCCAGCAGTCCCTCCGGGGTCTACGAGCAGTACTTC
CDR3 protein: CASSPSGVYEQYF
V gene: TRBV27
D gene: NA
J gene: TRBJ2-7
clone size: NA

CDR3 DNA: TGTGCCAGCAGCTGGGACGGACAGACCCCGACCCAGTACTTC
CDR3 protein: CASSWDGQTPTQYF
V gene: TRBV7-9
D gene: NA
J gene: TRBJ2-5
clone size: NA

CDR3 DNA: TGTGCCAGCAGCTCAGAGGCGGGACAGGGGGCACGAAACATTCAGTACTTC
CDR3 protein: CASSSEAGQGARNIQYF
V gene: TRBV7-9
D gene: TRBD1
J gene: TRBJ2-4
clone size: NA

CDR3 DNA: TGTGCCAGCATTCCGGGGGGCCATGAGCAGTTCTTC
CDR3 protein: CASIPGGHEQFF
V gene: TRBV2
D gene: NA
J gene: TRBJ2-1
clone size: NA

CDR3 DNA: TGCGCCAGCAGCCGGGCGGGGATCGATGAGCAGTTCTTC
CDR3 protein: CASSRAGIDEQFF
V gene: TRBV4-1
D gene: NA
J gene: TRBJ2-1
clone size: many

CDR3 DNA: TGTGCCAGCAGCTCAGACAGACTCTATGGCTACACCTTC
CDR3 protein: CASSSDRLYGYTF
V gene: TRBV11-2
D gene: NA
J gene: TRBJ1-2
clone size: NA

CDR3 DNA: TGTGCCAGCAGCCAAACCAGGGGTTACGAGCAGTACTTC
CDR3 protein: CASSQTRGYEQYF
V gene: TRBV11-2
D gene: NA
J gene: TRBJ2-7
clone size: many

CDR3 DNA: TGTGCCACCAGTTTTACAGGGCCTGAGCAGTTCTTC
CDR3 protein: CATSFTGPEQFF
V gene: TRBV24-1
D gene: NA
J gene: TRBJ2-1
clone size: few

CDR3 DNA: TGCGCCAGCAGCCAAGAGGGGACAGGGGGTTGGGATGAGCAGTTCTTC
CDR3 protein: CASSQEGTGGWDEQFF
V gene: TRBV4-1
D gene: TRBD1
J gene: TRBJ2-1
clone size: few

CDR3 DNA: TGTGCCAGCAGCTTAGCCCCCGAGCAGTTCTTC
CDR3 protein: CASSLAPEQFF
V gene: TRBV7-9
D gene: NA
J gene: TRBJ2-1
clone size: NA

CDR3 DNA: TGCGCCAGCAGCTTGGGACGTGGGGGTTCCTACGAGCAGTACTTC
CDR3 protein: CASSLGRGGSYEQYF
V gene: TRBV5-1
D gene: NA
J gene: TRBJ2-7
clone size: few

CDR3 DNA: TGCAGCGTTCCGGGGACAGGGGAAGAGACCCAGTACTTC
CDR3 protein: CSVPGTGEETQYF
V gene: TRBV29-1
D gene: TRBD1
J gene: TRBJ2-5
clone size: few

CDR3 DNA: TGTGCCAGCAGTTCGGAGGGGGCCTCACCCCTCCACTTT
CDR3 protein: CASSSEGASPLHF
V gene: TRBV12-3/TRBV12-4
D gene: TRBD1
J gene: TRBJ1-6
clone size: NA

CDR3 DNA: TGTGCCAGCAGTTTCCAGGGGGCGGCTTCGGGGAGCAATCAGCCCCAGCATTTT
CDR3 protein: CASSFQGAASGSNQPQHF
V gene: TRBV28
D gene: TRBD1
J gene: TRBJ1-5
clone size: few

CDR3 DNA: TGTGCCACCAGCAGAGATGGGGTTGTGGCGGGGGGAACGCAGTATTTT
CDR3 protein: CATSRDGVVAGGTQYF
V gene: TRBV15
D gene: TRBD2
J gene: TRBJ2-3
clone size: NA

CDR3 DNA: TGTGCCAGCAGTTACGAACCCGGGACAGAATACACAGATACGCAGTATTTT
CDR3 protein: CASSYEPGTEYTDTQYF
V gene: TRBV6-2/TRBV6-3
D gene: TRBD1
J gene: TRBJ2-3
clone size: few

CDR3 DNA: TGTGCCAGTAAGAACCTAGCGGGTTATGGAGATACGCAGTATTTT
CDR3 protein: CASKNLAGYGDTQYF
V gene: TRBV19
D gene: TRBD2
J gene: TRBJ2-3
clone size: NA

CDR3 DNA: TGTGCCAGTAGTCTTGCGGGGAACACTGAAGCTTTCTTT
CDR3 protein: CASSLAGNTEAFF
V gene: TRBV5-1
D gene: NA
J gene: TRBJ1-1
clone size: many

CDR3 DNA: TGCAGCGTTGAAGATCAAGGGGCCATCTCCTACGAGCAGTACTTC
CDR3 protein: CSVEDQGAISYEQYF
V gene: TRBV29-1
D gene: NA
J gene: TRBJ2-7
clone size: few

CDR3 DNA: TGTGCCAGCAAGTCCCAAGGGGGCTACGACTATGGCTACACCTTC
CDR3 protein: CASKSQGGYDYGYTF
V gene: TRBV7-9
D gene: TRBD1
J gene: TRBJ1-2
clone size: NA

CDR3 DNA: TGTGCCAGCAGCCCCCAAGGGGCGGGAGTCACCTACAATGAGCAGTTCTTC
CDR3 protein: CASSPQGAGVTYNEQFF
V gene: TRBV11-1
D gene: TRBD2
J gene: TRBJ2-1
clone size: many

CDR3 DNA: TGTGCCAGCAGCCAAGAATGGATATGGGGGGGAACAGATACGCAGTATTTT
CDR3 protein: CASSQEWIWGGTDTQYF
V gene: TRBV3-1
D gene: TRBD2
J gene: TRBJ2-3
clone size: few

CDR3 DNA: TGTGCCAGCAGTTTATCCGGGACAGGGGGCACTGAAGCTTTCTTT
CDR3 protein: CASSLSGTGGTEAFF
V gene: TRBV27
D gene: TRBD1
J gene: TRBJ1-1
clone size: few

CDR3 DNA: TGTGCCACCAGTGATTTCTCCGACGGGGAGTGGGGCACAGATACGCAGTATTTT
CDR3 protein: CATSDFSDGEWGTDTQYF
V gene: TRBV24-1
D gene: NA
J gene: TRBJ2-3
clone size: NA

CDR3 DNA: TGCGCCAGCCAACAGCGTCCCACCACAGATACGCAGTATTTT
CDR3 protein: CASQQRPTTDTQYF
V gene: TRBV5-1
D gene: NA
J gene: TRBJ2-3
clone size: NA

CDR3 DNA: TGTGCCAGCAGCTTACGCGGGAGTAGTTCCTACAATGAGCAGTTCTTC
CDR3 protein: CASSLRGSSSYNEQFF
V gene: TRBV11-3
D gene: TRBD2
J gene: TRBJ2-1
clone size: few

CDR3 DNA: TGTGCCAGCAGCTCCGCGCCGGACAGGGCGACAGATACGCAGTATTTT
CDR3 protein: CASSSAPDRATDTQYF
V gene: TRBV7-2
D gene: TRBD1
J gene: TRBJ2-3
clone size: NA

CDR3 DNA: TGTGCCAGCAGCCAACTAGCGGGGGTAGCGTCCGAGCAGTACTTC
CDR3 protein: CASSQLAGVASEQYF
V gene: TRBV5-6
D gene: TRBD2
J gene: TRBJ2-7
clone size: NA

CDR3 DNA: TGTGCCAGCAGTTTATCGAACCTCATTACAGGGCCCAGGGCTGGCTACACCTTC
CDR3 protein: CASSLSNLITGPRAGYTF
V gene: TRBV27
D gene: NA
J gene: TRBJ1-2
clone size: NA